This T cell receptor beta chain was documented in a study of CD8 T cells in Susac syndrome. TEMRA cells were enriched by FACS, while CD8+ and CD4+ T cells were obtained through a negative isolation that was performed magnetically. There are 15 residues in the CDR3. The V and J ends lost 3 bases and 5 bases respectively, with 15 bases between them. The germline gives CDR1 SGDLS, CDR2 YYNGEE. RNA totalling about 0.45 to 1 ug underwent reverse transcription with random hexamers. The method of amplification for TCR beta CDR3 was immunoSEQ multiplex PCR, covering 54 Vbeta and 13 Jbeta. One entry per CDR3 protein, called by TCRdb with MiXCR from the immunoSEQ multiplex PCR reads. In the table there are some 240,000 distinct CDR3 sequences, 90% to 96% of which are singletons.

Material for sequencing was CD4+ T cells from PBMCs. The chain combines TRBV9 with TRBJ2-1, with D perhaps matching TRBD1 (6 bases). The sequence derives from a human donor with Susac syndrome. The CDR3 is CASSAEDRSNNEQFF. For the CDR3, the DNA is TGTGCCAGCAGCGCGGAAGACAGGTCGAACAATGAGCAGTTCTTC.